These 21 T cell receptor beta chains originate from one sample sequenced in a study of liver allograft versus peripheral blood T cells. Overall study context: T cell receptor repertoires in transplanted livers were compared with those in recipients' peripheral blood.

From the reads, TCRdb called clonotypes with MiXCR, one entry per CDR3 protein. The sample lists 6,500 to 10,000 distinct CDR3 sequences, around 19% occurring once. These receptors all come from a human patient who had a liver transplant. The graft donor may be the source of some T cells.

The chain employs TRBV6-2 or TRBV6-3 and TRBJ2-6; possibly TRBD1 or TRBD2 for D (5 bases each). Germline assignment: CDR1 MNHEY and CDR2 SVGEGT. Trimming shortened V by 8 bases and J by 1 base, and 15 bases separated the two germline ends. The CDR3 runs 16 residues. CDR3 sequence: CASHEGGASGANVLTF. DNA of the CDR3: TGTGCCAGCCATGAGGGTGGGGCATCTGGGGCCAACGTCCTGACTTTC.

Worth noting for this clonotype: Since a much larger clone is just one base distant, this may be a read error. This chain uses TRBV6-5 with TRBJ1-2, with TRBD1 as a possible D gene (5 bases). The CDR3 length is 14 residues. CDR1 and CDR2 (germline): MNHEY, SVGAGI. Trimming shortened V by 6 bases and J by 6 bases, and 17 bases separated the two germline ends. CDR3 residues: CASSDMGTQDGYTF. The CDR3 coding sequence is TGTGCCAGCAGCGACATGGGGACCCAGGATGGCTACACCTTC.

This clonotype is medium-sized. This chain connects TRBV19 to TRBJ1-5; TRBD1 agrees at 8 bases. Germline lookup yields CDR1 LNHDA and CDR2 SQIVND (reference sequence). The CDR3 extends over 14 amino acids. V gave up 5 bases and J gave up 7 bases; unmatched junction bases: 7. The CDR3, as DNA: TGTGCCAGTAGTCCCTCAGGGGGCGGACAGCCCCAGCATTTT. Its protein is CASSPSGGGQPQHF.

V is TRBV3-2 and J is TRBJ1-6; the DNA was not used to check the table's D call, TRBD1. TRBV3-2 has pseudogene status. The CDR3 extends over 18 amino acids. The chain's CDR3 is CASSQDRGDPSSNSPLHF. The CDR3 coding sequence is TGTGCCAGCAGCCAAGATCGGGGGGACCCCTCTTCGAATTCACCCCTCCACTTT.

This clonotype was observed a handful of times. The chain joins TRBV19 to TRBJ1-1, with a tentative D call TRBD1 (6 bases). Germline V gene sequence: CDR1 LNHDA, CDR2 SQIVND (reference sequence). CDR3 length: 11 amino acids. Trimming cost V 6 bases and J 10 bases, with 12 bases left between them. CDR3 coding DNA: TGTGCCAGTAGCAGGGGAGTAGGAGCTTTCTTT. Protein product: CASSRGVGAFF.

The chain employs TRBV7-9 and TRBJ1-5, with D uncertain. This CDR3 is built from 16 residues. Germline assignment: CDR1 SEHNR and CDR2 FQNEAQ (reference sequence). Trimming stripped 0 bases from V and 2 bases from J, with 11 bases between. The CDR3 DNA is TGTGCCAGCAGCTTAGCTACTTGGGCAGGCAATCAGCCCCAGCATTTT. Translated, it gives CASSLATWAGNQPQHF.

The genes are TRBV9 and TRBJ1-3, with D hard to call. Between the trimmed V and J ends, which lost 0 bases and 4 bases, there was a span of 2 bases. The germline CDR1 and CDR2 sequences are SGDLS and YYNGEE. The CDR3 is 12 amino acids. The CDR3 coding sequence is TGTGCCAGCAGCGTAGGCGGAAACACCATATATTTT. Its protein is CASSVGGNTIYF.

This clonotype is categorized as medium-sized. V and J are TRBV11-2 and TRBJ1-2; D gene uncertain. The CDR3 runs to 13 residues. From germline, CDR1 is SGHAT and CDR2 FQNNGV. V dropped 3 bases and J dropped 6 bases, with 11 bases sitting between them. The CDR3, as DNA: TGTGCCAGCAGCTTCGTGGGGTACGATGGCTACACCTTC. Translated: CASSFVGYDGYTF.

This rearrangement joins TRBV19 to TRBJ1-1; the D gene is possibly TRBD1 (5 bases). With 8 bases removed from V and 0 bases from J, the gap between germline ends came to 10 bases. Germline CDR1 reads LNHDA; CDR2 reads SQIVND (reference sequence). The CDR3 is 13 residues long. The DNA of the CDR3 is TGTGCCAGTTCGACAGCGATGAACACTGAAGCTTTCTTT. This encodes CASSTAMNTEAFF.

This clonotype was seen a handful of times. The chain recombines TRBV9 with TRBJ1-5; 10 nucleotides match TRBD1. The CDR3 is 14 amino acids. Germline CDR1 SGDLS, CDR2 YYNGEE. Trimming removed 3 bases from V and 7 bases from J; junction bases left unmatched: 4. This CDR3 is CASSDDRGPQPQHF. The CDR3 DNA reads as TGTGCCAGCAGCGACGACAGGGGGCCCCAGCCCCAGCATTTT.

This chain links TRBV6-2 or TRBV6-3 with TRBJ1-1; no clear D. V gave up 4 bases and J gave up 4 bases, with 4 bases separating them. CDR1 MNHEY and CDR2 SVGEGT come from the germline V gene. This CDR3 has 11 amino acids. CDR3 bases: TGTGCCAGCAGTTGGGGCACTGAAGCTTTCTTT. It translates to CASSWGTEAFF.

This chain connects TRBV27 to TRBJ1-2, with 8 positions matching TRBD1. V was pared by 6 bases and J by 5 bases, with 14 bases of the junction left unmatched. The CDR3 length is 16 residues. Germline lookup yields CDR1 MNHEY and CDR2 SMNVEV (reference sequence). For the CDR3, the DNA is TGTGCCAGCAGCCGACAGGGGAGGGGTAATCATTATGGCTACACCTTC. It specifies CASSRQGRGNHYGYTF.

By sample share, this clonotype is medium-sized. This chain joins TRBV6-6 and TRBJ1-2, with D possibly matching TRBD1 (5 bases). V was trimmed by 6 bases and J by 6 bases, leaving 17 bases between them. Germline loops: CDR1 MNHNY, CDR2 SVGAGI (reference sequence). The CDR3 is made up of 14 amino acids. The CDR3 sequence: CASSDMGTLDGYTF. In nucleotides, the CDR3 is TGTGCCAGCAGCGACATGGGGACCCTGGATGGCTACACCTTC.

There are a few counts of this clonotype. The CDR3 DNA reads TGTGCCAGCAGCTACAGGTTAGCTAACTATGGCTACACCTTC. Translated, it gives CASSYRLANYGYTF. The chain is built from TRBV6-5 and TRBJ1-2; tentative D call: TRBD1 (5 bases). CDR1 and CDR2 (germline): MNHEY, SVGAGI. The V gene lost 6 bases and the J gene lost 0 bases, with 11 bases spanning the gap. The CDR3 runs 14 residues.

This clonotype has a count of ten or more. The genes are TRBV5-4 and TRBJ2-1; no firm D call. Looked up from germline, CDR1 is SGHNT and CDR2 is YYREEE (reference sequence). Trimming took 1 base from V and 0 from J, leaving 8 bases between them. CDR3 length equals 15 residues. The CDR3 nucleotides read TGTGCCAGCAGCTTGAGGGCAGCCTCCTACAATGAGCAGTTCTTC. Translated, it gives CASSLRAASYNEQFF.

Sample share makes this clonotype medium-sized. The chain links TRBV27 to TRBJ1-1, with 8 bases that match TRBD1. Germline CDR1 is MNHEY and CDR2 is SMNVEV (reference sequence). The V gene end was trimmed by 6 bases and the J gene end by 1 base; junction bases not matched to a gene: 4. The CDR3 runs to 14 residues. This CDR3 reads CASRITGGNTEAFF. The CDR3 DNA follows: TGTGCCAGCAGGATTACAGGGGGGAACACTGAAGCTTTCTTT.

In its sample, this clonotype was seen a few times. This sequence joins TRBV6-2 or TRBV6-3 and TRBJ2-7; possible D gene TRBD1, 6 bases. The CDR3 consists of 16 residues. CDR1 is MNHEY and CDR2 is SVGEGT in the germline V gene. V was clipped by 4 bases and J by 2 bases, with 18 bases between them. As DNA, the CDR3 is TGTGCCAGCAGTTCCCCGATTGAGGGACACACCTACGAGCAGTACTTC. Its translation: CASSSPIEGHTYEQYF.

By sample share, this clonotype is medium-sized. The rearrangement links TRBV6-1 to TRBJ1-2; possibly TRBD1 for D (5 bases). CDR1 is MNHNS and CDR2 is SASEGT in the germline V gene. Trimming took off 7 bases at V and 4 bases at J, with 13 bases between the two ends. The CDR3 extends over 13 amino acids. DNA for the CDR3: TGTGCCAGCACCGGGACTGGCGTCTATGGCTACACCTTC. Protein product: CASTGTGVYGYTF.

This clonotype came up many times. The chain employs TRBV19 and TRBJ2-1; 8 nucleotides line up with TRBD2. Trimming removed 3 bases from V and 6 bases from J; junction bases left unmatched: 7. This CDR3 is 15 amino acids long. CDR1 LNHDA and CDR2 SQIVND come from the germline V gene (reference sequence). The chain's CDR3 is CASSIPGLGSNEQFF. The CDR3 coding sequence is TGTGCCAGTAGTATCCCGGGACTAGGGTCCAATGAGCAGTTCTTC.

CDR3 region: CASSLGGSGWDDGYTF. The CDR3 nucleotides read TGTGCCAGCAGCTTGGGGGGGTCAGGATGGGACGATGGCTACACCTTC. The J gene is TRBJ1-2, the V gene TRBV5-6, with D possibly matching TRBD1 (5 bases). The CDR3 extends over 16 amino acids. Germline CDR1 SGHDT, CDR2 YYEEEE. V lost 0 bases and J 6 bases, leaving 18 bases between the germline ends.

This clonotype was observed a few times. The CDR3 DNA reads as TGTGCCAGTAGTAACACCCCGGGCACCCGCAATCAGCCCCAGCATTTT. Its protein is CASSNTPGTRNQPQHF. The chain carries TRBV19 and TRBJ1-5; D call uncertain. Looked up from germline, CDR1 is LNHDA and CDR2 is SQIVND (reference sequence). V lost 4 bases and J 2 bases, leaving 15 bases between the germline ends. This CDR3 comprises 16 residues. Drawing the rest from reference TRBV19 and TRBJ1-5, the complete variable domain is DGGITQSPKYLFRKEGQNVTLSCEQNLNHDAMYWYRQDPGQGLRLIYYSQIVNDFQKGDIAEGYSVSREKKESFPLTVTSAQKNPTAFYLCASSNTPGTRNQPQHFGDGTRLSIL.